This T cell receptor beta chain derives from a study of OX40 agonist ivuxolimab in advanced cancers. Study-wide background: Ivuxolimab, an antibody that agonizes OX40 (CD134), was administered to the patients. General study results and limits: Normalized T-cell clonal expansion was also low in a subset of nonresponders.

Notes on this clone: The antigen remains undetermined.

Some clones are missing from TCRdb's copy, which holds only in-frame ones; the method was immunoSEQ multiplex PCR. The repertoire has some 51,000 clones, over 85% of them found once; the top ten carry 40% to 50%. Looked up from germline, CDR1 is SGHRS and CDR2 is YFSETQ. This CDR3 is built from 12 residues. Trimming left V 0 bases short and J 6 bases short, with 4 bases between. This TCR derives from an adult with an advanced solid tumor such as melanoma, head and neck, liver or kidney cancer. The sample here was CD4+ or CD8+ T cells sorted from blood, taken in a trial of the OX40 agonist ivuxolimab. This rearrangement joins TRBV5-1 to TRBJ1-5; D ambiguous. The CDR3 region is CASSLGAQPQHF. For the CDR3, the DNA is TGCGCCAGCAGCTTGGGGGCTCAGCCCCAGCATTTT.